Below, 9 T cell receptor beta chains from the same sample are listed, as sequenced in a study of T cell responses to AZD1222 COVID-19 vaccine. Some clones are missing from TCRdb's copy, which holds only in-frame ones; the method was immunoSEQ multiplex PCR. The sample includes about 220,000 clones, 90% to 95% of them seen just once. The sequencing used peripheral blood, collected on day 0 of MenACWY control vaccination. The source of these receptors is an adult in good health.

This clone was counted a single time. The chain couples TRBV12-3 or TRBV12-4 to TRBJ2-7; D might be TRBD2 (6 bases). V gave up 3 bases and J gave up 6 bases, with 12 bases separating them. The CDR3 covers 13 residues. This chain's CDR3 is CASSLGLFLEQYF. CDR3 sequence (DNA): TGTGCCAGCAGTTTGGGACTGTTTCTCGAGCAGTACTTC.

J is TRBJ2-7 and V is TRBV3-1 (or the pseudogene TRBV3-2), with D perhaps matching TRBD1 or TRBD2 (6 bases each). The CDR3 is made up of 15 amino acids. The germline CDR1 and CDR2 sequences are LGHDT and YNNKEL (reference sequence). Trimming took off 1 base at V and 2 bases at J, with 12 bases between the two ends. CDR3: CASSQGGAVAYEQYF. The CDR3 nucleotides are TGTGCCAGCAGCCAAGGGGGGGCCGTCGCCTACGAGCAGTACTTC.

The rearrangement joins TRBV7-2 to TRBJ2-5; D unclear. There are 15 residues in the CDR3. V was trimmed by 1 base and J by 3 bases, leaving 12 bases between them. Germline CDR1 reads SGHTA; CDR2 reads FQGNSA. CDR3 sequence: CASSLVGVGKETQYF. The CDR3 nucleotides read TGTGCCAGCAGCTTAGTCGGAGTCGGAAAAGAGACCCAGTACTTC. Full variable domain (rest looked up from reference TRBV7-2 and TRBJ2-5): GAGVSQSPSNKVTEKGKDVELRCDPISGHTALYWYRQSLGQGLEFLIYFQGNSAPDKSGLPSDRFSAERTGGSVSTLTIQRTQQEDSAVYLCASSLVGVGKETQYFGPGTRLLVL.

The gene calls are TRBV21-1 and TRBJ2-1; the D call TRBD2 from the table was never checked on the DNA. TRBV21-1 is an annotated pseudogene. CDR3 size: 16 residues. Written as DNA, the CDR3 is TGTGCCAGCCCCCCCACACGGGGGGGTAACTACAATGAGCAGTTCTTC. Encoded protein: CASPPTRGGNYNEQFF.

The table lists this clone with a count of one. The chain employs TRBV3-1 (or the pseudogene TRBV3-2) and TRBJ1-1, with no clear D. The V end lost 4 bases, the J end lost 0 bases, and 9 bases lay between the germline ends. This CDR3 spans 14 amino acids. Germline V lookup: CDR1 LGHDT, CDR2 YNNKEL (reference sequence). CDR3 loop: CASSLRQMNTEAFF. The CDR3 coding sequence is TGTGCCAGCAGCCTCCGACAAATGAACACTGAAGCTTTCTTT.

This clone was counted between two and nine times. The chain uses TRBV18 and TRBJ1-3, with no clear D. From germline, CDR1 is KGHSH and CDR2 LQKENI. CDR3 length equals 16 residues. The V gene lost 0 bases and the J gene lost 0 bases, with 9 bases spanning the gap. The chain's CDR3 is CASSPPYPLSGNTIYF. The CDR3 DNA is TGTGCCAGCTCACCACCTTACCCGCTCTCTGGAAACACCATATATTTT.

V is TRBV5-1 and J is TRBJ2-7, with D possibly being TRBD2 (5 bases). Trimming took off 4 bases at V and 3 bases at J, with 8 bases between the two ends. The CDR3 runs to 12 residues. Germline V lookup: CDR1 SGHRS, CDR2 YFSETQ. This CDR3 is CASSPDFYEQYF. CDR3 DNA: TGCGCCAGCAGCCCGGACTTCTACGAGCAGTACTTC.

The chain couples TRBV29-1 to TRBJ1-1; tentatively, D is TRBD1 (5 bases). CDR1 is SQVTM and CDR2 is ANQGSEA in the germline V gene. V was clipped by 6 bases and J by 3 bases, with 14 bases between them. The CDR3 has 13 amino acids. The CDR3 DNA follows: TGCAGCGTCGATGCCAGAGGGGACACTGAAGCTTTCTTT. Translating gives CSVDARGDTEAFF.

The chain recombines TRBV19 with TRBJ2-3; 7 bases are a match to TRBD2. Looked up from germline, CDR1 is LNHDA and CDR2 is SQIVND (reference sequence). J gave up 5 bases and V 0 bases, and 11 bases lay outside the gene matches. This CDR3 spans 17 amino acids. The CDR3 DNA sequence: TGTGCCAGTAGTATAGATCTTGCGGGGGAAGGTGAAGATACGCAGTATTTT. Translated: CASSIDLAGEGEDTQYF.